The 17 T cell receptor beta chains listed next were all sequenced from one sample in a study of shared clonotypes between healthy human individuals. Profiled with immunoSEQ multiplex PCR; TCRdb holds only in-frame clones, not every one. In the table there are approximately 250,000 clones, approximately 70% of which are singletons. The sequenced sample was memory CD4+ T cells sorted from blood. Subset described: CD45RA-negative fraction. These receptors were taken from a man under 40 in good health.

This clone was observed at least ten times. The V gene is TRBV30, the J gene TRBJ2-7; D gene unclear. The CDR3 contains 14 residues. Germline V gene lookup returns CDR1 GTSNPN and CDR2 SVGIG (reference sequence). Trimming left V 1 base short and J 3 bases short, with 13 bases between. This chain's CDR3 is CAWSATVTFYEQYF. The CDR3 nucleotides read TGTGCCTGGAGTGCTACAGTGACTTTCTACGAGCAGTACTTC.

This clone was observed a handful of times. The V call is TRBV18, the J call TRBJ2-1; no clear D. The germline V gene encodes CDR1 KGHSH and CDR2 LQKENI. The V end lost 2 bases, the J end lost 8 bases, and 10 bases lay between the germline ends. The CDR3 totals 13 residues. As DNA, the CDR3 is TGTGCCAGCTCACCATCGACTGGTTATGAGCAGTTCTTC. Amino acid sequence: CASSPSTGYEQFF.

The chain recombines TRBV5-5 with TRBJ1-2; D unresolved. The CDR3 loop spans 15 amino acids. V lost 4 bases, J lost 0 bases, and 13 bases lay in between. Germline assignment: CDR1 SGHKS and CDR2 YYEKEE (reference sequence). The CDR3 region is CASSPVVTANYGYTF. The CDR3 bases are TGTGCCAGCAGCCCGGTCGTAACAGCTAACTATGGCTACACCTTC.

This rearrangement joins TRBV4-3 to TRBJ2-3, with TRBD2 matching 8 bases. After removal of 0 bases from V and 2 bases from J, the junction contained 10 bases not matched to a gene. The germline V gene encodes CDR1 LGHNA and CDR2 YSLEER. This CDR3 comprises 18 residues. CDR3 sequence reads: CASSQDPHTSGITDTQYF. CDR3 coding DNA: TGCGCCAGCAGCCAAGACCCTCACACTAGCGGTATCACAGATACGCAGTATTTT.

This clone was counted many times. The V gene is TRBV5-1, the J gene TRBJ2-2; 11 bases are a match to TRBD2. This CDR3 is 16 amino acids long. Germline V gives CDR1 SGHRS, CDR2 YFSETQ. Losses at the gene ends were 1 base for V and 4 bases for J; bases not matched to a gene: 3. The CDR3 DNA reads as TGCGCCAGCAGCTTGACCCTAGCGGGAGGCACCGGGGAGCTGTTTTTT. As protein: CASSLTLAGGTGELFF.

The rearrangement uses TRBV7-6 and TRBJ2-3, with a possible D match to TRBD2 (5 bases). In germline, CDR1 is SGHVS, CDR2 FNYEAQ. This CDR3 spans 14 amino acids. Trimming removed 3 bases from V and 4 bases from J, with 11 bases in between. CDR3 coding DNA: TGTGCCAGCAGCTTTAACGGGATCTCAGATACGCAGTATTTT. Its protein product is CASSFNGISDTQYF.

This chain joins TRBV5-1 and TRBJ2-1, with TRBD2 identical over 8 bases. V lost 4 bases, J lost 10 bases, and 22 bases stayed unmatched. From germline, CDR1 is SGHRS and CDR2 YFSETQ. The CDR3 totals 18 residues. The CDR3 reads CASSKSGTRPLTGGEQFF. The CDR3 region has the DNA TGCGCCAGCAGCAAGTCCGGGACTAGGCCCCTTACAGGAGGGGAGCAGTTCTTC.

This clone was seen only once. The genes are TRBV5-6 and TRBJ1-3; 9 bases are shared with TRBD1. Germline trimming cut 4 bases from V and 4 bases from J; bases unmatched to any gene: 15. This CDR3 spans 18 amino acids. Germline lookup yields CDR1 SGHDT and CDR2 YYEEEE. Here the CDR3 DNA reads TGTGCCAGCAGCCACACCCGGACAGGGGAATTCGCCGGAAACACCATATATTTT. Its translation: CASSHTRTGEFAGNTIYF.

This sequence joins TRBV2 and TRBJ1-2, with TRBD1 as a possible D gene (5 bases). V was clipped by 2 bases and J by 5 bases, with 9 bases between them. Germline values: CDR1 SNHLY, CDR2 FYNNEI. This CDR3 spans 13 amino acids. CDR3 protein: CASSESREYGYTF. The CDR3 nucleotides read TGTGCCAGCAGTGAAAGCAGGGAGTATGGCTACACCTTC. Using reference TRBV2 and TRBJ1-2 for the parts outside the CDR3, the full variable domain is EPEVTQTPSHQVTQMGQEVILRCVPISNHLYFYWYRQILGQKVEFLVSFYNNEISEKSEIFDDQFSVERPDGSNFTLKIRSTKLEDSAMYFCASSESREYGYTFGSGTRLTVV.

This rearrangement joins TRBV7-8 to TRBJ1-1, with D tentatively TRBD1 (5 bases). CDR3 length: 15 residues. The ends were cut back, 1 base at V and 11 bases at J, with 20 bases in the middle. Germline V lookup: CDR1 SGHVS, CDR2 FQNEAQ. CDR3 DNA sequence: TGTGCCAGCAGCTTAGGCAGCAGGGTCACAGTGTCGGCTTTCTTT. Translated, it gives CASSLGSRVTVSAFF.

This sequence joins TRBV7-2 and TRBJ2-5, with no clear D. V lost 5 bases and J 5 bases, leaving 15 bases between the germline ends. CDR3 length: 14 amino acids. Per germline, CDR1 SGHTA and CDR2 FQGNSA. The CDR3 here is CASSLRAGVETQYF. The CDR3 coding sequence is TGTGCCAGCAGCCTACGGGCTGGGGTGGAGACCCAGTACTTC.

This chain connects TRBV9 to TRBJ2-5, with 8 bases aligning to TRBD1. The germline gives CDR1 SGDLS, CDR2 YYNGEE. V shed 3 bases, J shed 0 bases, and the junction held 1 base outside the gene matches. This CDR3 region has 14 residues. The CDR3 sequence is CASSAGQDQETQYF. The CDR3 coding sequence is TGTGCCAGCAGCGCGGGACAGGACCAAGAGACCCAGTACTTC.

The chain employs TRBV7-2 and TRBJ2-1, with 10 bases lining up with TRBD2. Looked up from germline, CDR1 is SGHTA and CDR2 is FQGNSA. J lost 2 bases, V lost 1 base, and 5 bases had no gene match. The CDR3 consists of 17 residues. The CDR3 DNA is TGTGCCAGCAGCTTAGGGACTAGCGGAGGAACCTACAATGAGCAGTTCTTC. It is translated as CASSLGTSGGTYNEQFF.

V is TRBV7-2 and J is TRBJ2-5, with D possibly being TRBD2 (5 bases). Trimming stripped 5 bases from V and 1 base from J, with 8 bases between. The CDR3 has 13 amino acids. Germline V CDR1 and CDR2: SGHTA, FQGNSA. Here the CDR3 reads CASSPSGQETQYF. CDR3 bases: TGTGCCAGCAGCCCGAGCGGCCAAGAGACCCAGTACTTC.

In its sample, this clone was seen a few times. The chain combines TRBV5-1 with TRBJ2-5, with 7 bases aligning to TRBD1. This CDR3 is built from 14 residues. The V gene end was trimmed by 4 bases and the J gene end by 3 bases; junction bases not matched to a gene: 6. In germline, CDR1 is SGHRS, CDR2 YFSETQ. This CDR3 is CASSPGQPKETQYF. The CDR3, as DNA: TGCGCCAGCAGCCCGGGACAGCCGAAAGAGACCCAGTACTTC.

This clone has only one observation. This chain links TRBV10-2 with TRBJ2-2; D gene uncertain. Per the germline V gene, CDR1 is WSHSY and CDR2 is SAAADI. V lost 2 bases and J 5 bases, leaving 6 bases between the germline ends. The CDR3 loop spans 13 amino acids. CDR3 nucleotides: TGCGCCAGCAGTGAGCCTGGGACCGGGGAGCTGTTTTTT. Its protein is CASSEPGTGELFF.

V gene TRBV28 combines with J gene TRBJ1-4, with D possibly TRBD1 on 5 matching bases. The CDR3 length is 15 residues. Germline assignment: CDR1 MDHEN and CDR2 SYDVKM. V dropped 1 base and J dropped 0 bases, with 6 bases sitting between them. The CDR3 region is CASSLLGATNEKLFF. CDR3 bases: TGTGCCAGCAGTTTATTGGGGGCAACTAATGAAAAACTGTTTTTT.